A single T cell receptor beta chain is shown here with its context. Germline CDR1 is KGHDR and CDR2 is SFDVKD. J was trimmed by 5 bases and V by 4 bases; bases with no gene match: 2. This CDR3 is built from 14 residues. Repertoires were generated with immunoSEQ multiplex PCR, while TCRdb's copy carries only in-frame clones and drops some. The sample shows about 270,000 clones, 85% to 95% of them seen only once. This sample is part of a study of blood T cell repertoires in COVID-19. Study in general: Sites in the United States, Italy and Spain provided acute and convalescent COVID-19 samples. T cells, B-cell-depleted T cells, or PBMCs supplied cDNA or gDNA.

Cohorts were based on clinical histories the participants reported. The gene calls are TRBV24-1 and TRBJ1-5, with 9 nucleotides matching TRBD1. The sample consisted of PBMCs or T cells enriched from blood (not recorded which). The source of this sequence is a man aged 40-55 years who had been exposed to COVID-19. This chain's CDR3 is CATSEGQGYQPQHF. The CDR3 coding sequence is TGTGCCACCAGTGAGGGACAGGGCTATCAGCCCCAGCATTTT.